This T cell receptor beta chain appears in the sequencing data of a study of shared clonotypes between healthy human individuals (dated by TCRdb to between 2020 and 2021). Study-level background: A couple of women and a few men aged 18 to 49 years were included in the cohort. Different laboratories and diverse techniques were used to prepare libraries and sequence TCR repertoires, to increase sequencing depth and limit assay-specific biases. Between about 0.8 and 9.5 billion PBMCs per donor were obtained by leukapheresis. The study deeply sequenced blood TCR repertoires of five healthy adults to estimate repertoire size and the extent of clonotype sharing between individuals.

The germline V gene encodes CDR1 SQVTM and CDR2 ANQGSEA. Germline trimming amounts to 6 bases on V and 1 base on J, with 6 as the count of junction bases outside the gene matches. There are 13 amino acids in the CDR3, from cysteine to phenylalanine inclusive. The CDR3 DNA has 39 bases and is translated from base 1. General findings and caveats noted by the study authors: Because the study included only a small number of donors, the genetic and exposure-history diversity represented was limited. Sampling was restricted to blood, and TCR repertoires in tissue are likely to differ from TCR repertoires in blood. Based on pairwise subsampling, the degree of clonotype sharing among donors was expected to be affected by sequencing depth.

Using the deep immunoSEQ assay, TCR CDR3 regions were amplified from genomic DNA by multiplex PCR. Extracted genomic DNA from each cell subset was spread evenly across all wells of several immunoSEQ 96-well plates, with each plate serving as a replicate. Each replicate PCR for unsorted PBMC received about 310 ng genomic DNA, equal to about 30,000 T cell genomes. Genomic DNA from unsorted PBMC was sequenced over ten immunoSEQ deep assay plates. Purified libraries were quantified with a Qubit 3.0 fluorometer, sized on a Bioanalyzer 2100, and re-quantified with the KAPA Library Quantification kit. A separate single-read 150-cycle Illumina NextSeq 550 flow cell was used to sequence each immunoSEQ 96-well plate. Concerning the study's data processing: Because the immunoSEQ output held only junctional sequences and lacked quality scores, the filtering could not match the filtering applied to full-length reads. Sequences were annotated with PyIR, a Python wrapper for IgBLAST v1.9, using IMGT germline references to assign V/J genes and CDR3. Reads were filtered out if the reads had weak V/J assignments (E-value above 1e-6), no CDR3, stop codons, out-of-frame junctions, or ambiguous translated residues. V3J clonotypes were defined as sequences sharing the same inferred V gene, J gene, and CDR3 amino acid sequence. Percentage overlap between repertoires was calculated by dividing the number of shared unique clonotypes by the size of the smaller repertoire. RTK rarefaction, the Chao1 estimator, and Recon v2.1 estimates of unobserved clonotypes were used to assess repertoire richness. TCRdb retrieved this table from immuneACCESS and kept in-frame rearrangements only. Not all clones are present; in checked studies, unresolved V genes account for under half, and no reason is known for the remainder. V and J calls and clone size are those listed in that table; D and trimming were worked out from the DNA. The table for this sample lists around 440,000 clones; 70% to 80% of them were counted only once. The ten largest account for approximately 12% of the sample.

The donors were healthy, HIV-negative adults who had no recently reported acute infections or vaccinations. Only Caucasian adults living in Nashville, Tennessee, USA were represented among the donors. In the unsorted samples, some 94 million PBMCs were counted, and genomic DNA was extracted using the QIAamp DNA Blood Mini kit. After blood collection by leukapheresis, PBMCs were isolated using Ficoll-Histopaque density gradient centrifugation and then cryopreserved in the vapor phase of liquid nitrogen. Regarding this clone: This receptor's antigen is unknown. No much larger clone is present one base from it, and per-base qualities are unavailable.

Sequenced: PBMCs. This receptor chain uses TRBV29-1 and TRBJ2-7; a stretch of 7 junction bases matches TRBD1. The TCR sequence derives from a woman aged 40 to 49 in good health. Some clones in this sample may be carry-over from other donors' samples. The nucleotide sequence reads as follows: TGCAGCGTGGACAGGACGGATTCCTACGAGCAGTACTTC. Translated, it gives CSVDRTDSYEQYF.